This T cell receptor beta chain was recovered during a study of early T cells in non-severe SARS-CoV-2 infection. A single record per CDR3 protein comes from TCRdb applying MiXCR to the 5' RACE reads. The profile shows tens of thousands of distinct CDR3 sequences, approximately 8% of them singletons. Trimming took 3 bases from V and 6 from J; bases not matched to a gene: 4. The CDR3 runs to 14 residues. Germline V gene sequence: CDR1 SGDLS, CDR2 YYNGEE. This clonotype turned up a few times. Sample: whole blood. The receptor was isolated from an adult who was a healthcare worker with PCR-confirmed SARS-CoV-2 infection or an uninfected control (not recorded which). The rearrangement links TRBV9 to TRBJ1-4; 8 nucleotides agree with TRBD1. The chain's CDR3 is CASSGTGRDEKLFF. The DNA for the CDR3 is TGTGCCAGCAGCGGGACAGGGCGCGATGAAAAACTGTTTTTT.